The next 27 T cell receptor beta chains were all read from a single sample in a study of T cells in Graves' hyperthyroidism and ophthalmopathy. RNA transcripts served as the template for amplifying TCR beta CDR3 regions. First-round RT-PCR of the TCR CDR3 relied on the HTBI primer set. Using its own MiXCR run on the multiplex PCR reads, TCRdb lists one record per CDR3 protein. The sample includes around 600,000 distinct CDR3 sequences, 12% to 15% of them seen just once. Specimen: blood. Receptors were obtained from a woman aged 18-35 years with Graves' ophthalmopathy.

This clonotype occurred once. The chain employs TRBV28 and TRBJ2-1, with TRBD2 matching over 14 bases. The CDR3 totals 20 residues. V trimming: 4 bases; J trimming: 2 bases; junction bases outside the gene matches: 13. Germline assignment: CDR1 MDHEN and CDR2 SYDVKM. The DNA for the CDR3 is TGTGCCAGCAGTTCTCCAAGGGGGACTAGCGGGAGATCTCCCTACAATGAGCAGTTCTTC. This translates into CASSSPRGTSGRSPYNEQFF.

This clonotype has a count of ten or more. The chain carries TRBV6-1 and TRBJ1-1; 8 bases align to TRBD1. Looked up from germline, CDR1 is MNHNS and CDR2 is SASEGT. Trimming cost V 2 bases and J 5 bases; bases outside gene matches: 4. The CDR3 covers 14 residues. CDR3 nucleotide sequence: TGTGCCAGCAGTGAAACGTACAGGGGGACTGAAGCTTTCTTT. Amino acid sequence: CASSETYRGTEAFF.

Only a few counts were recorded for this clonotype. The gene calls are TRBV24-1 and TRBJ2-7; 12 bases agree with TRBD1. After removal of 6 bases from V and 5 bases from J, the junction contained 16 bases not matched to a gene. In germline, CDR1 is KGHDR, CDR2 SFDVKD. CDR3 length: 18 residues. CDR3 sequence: CATSSRRDRGHEDNEQYF. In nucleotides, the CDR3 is TGTGCCACCAGTTCCCGAAGGGACAGGGGGCATGAAGATAACGAGCAGTACTTC.

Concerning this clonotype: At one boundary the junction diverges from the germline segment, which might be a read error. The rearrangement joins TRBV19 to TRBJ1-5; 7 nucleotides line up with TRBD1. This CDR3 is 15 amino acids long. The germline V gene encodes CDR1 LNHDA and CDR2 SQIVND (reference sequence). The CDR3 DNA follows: TGTGCCAGTACTCCGACAGGGAATAGCAATCAGCTCCAGCATTTT. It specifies CASTPTGNSNQLQHF. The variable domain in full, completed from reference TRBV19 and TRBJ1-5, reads DGGITQSPKYLFRKEGQNVTLSCEQNLNHDAMYWYRQDPGQGLRLIYYSQIVNDFQKGDIAEGYSVSREKKESFPLTVTSAQKNPTAFYLCASTPTGNSNQLQHFGDGTRLSIL.

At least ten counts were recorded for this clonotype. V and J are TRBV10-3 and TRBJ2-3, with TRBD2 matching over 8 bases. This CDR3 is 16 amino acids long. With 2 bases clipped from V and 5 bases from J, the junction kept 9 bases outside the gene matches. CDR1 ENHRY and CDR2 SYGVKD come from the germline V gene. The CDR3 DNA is TGTGCCATCAGTGAGAGGCGGGAGGCCGCGGGAGATACGCAGTATTTT. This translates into CAISERREAAGDTQYF.

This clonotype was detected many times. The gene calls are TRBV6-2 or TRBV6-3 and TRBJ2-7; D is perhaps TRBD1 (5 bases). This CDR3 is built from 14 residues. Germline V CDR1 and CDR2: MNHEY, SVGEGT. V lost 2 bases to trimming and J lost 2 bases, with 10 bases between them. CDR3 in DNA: TGTGCCAGCAGTTACCAGGGTGTCGCCTACGAGCAGTACTTC. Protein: CASSYQGVAYEQYF.

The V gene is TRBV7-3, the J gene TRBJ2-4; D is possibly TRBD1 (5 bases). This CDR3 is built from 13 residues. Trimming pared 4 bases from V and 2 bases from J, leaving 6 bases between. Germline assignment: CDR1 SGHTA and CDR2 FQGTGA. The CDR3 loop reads CASSWGPKNIQYF. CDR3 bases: TGTGCCAGCAGCTGGGGCCCCAAAAACATTCAGTACTTC.

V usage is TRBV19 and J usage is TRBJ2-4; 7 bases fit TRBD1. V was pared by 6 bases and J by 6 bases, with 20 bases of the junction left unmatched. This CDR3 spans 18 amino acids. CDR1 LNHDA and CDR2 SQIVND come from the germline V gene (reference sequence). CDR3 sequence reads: CASSPTRDSPFGGNIQYF. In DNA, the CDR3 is TGTGCCAGTAGCCCCACGAGGGACAGCCCGTTTGGGGGAAACATTCAGTACTTC.

The CDR3 DNA reads as TGTGCCAGTAGTATCCCGCAGGGCCTCTACGAGCAGTACTTC. The encoded protein is CASSIPQGLYEQYF. The chain links TRBV19 to TRBJ2-7; D possibly corresponds to TRBD1 (5 bases). The CDR3 extends over 14 amino acids. Trimming shortened V by 3 bases and J by 3 bases, and 12 bases separated the two germline ends. Germline CDR1 and CDR2: LNHDA and SQIVND (reference sequence).

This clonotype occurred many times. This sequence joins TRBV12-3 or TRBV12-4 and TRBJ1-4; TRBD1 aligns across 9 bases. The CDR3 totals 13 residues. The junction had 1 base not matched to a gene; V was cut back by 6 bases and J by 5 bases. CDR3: CASRGTGNEKLFF. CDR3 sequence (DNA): TGTGCCAGCAGAGGGACAGGGAATGAAAAACTGTTTTTT.

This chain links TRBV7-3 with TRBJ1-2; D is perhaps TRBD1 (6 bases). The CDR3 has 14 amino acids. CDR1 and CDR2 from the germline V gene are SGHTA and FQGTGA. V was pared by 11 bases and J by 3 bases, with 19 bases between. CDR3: CAWAGGAGDYGYTF. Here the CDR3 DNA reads TGTGCCTGGGCGGGGGGCGCGGGGGACTATGGCTACACCTTC.

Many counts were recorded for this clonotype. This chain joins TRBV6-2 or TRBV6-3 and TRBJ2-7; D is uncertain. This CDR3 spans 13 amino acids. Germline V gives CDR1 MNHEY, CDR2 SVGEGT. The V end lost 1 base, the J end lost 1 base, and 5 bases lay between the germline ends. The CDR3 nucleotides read TGTGCCAGCAGTTACTTGCCGTCCTACGAGCAGTACTTC. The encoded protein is CASSYLPSYEQYF.

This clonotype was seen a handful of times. CDR3 residues: CASSPPVASEGNEQFF. The CDR3 bases are TGTGCCAGCAGTCCCCCAGTGGCTAGCGAAGGCAATGAGCAGTTCTTC. This chain uses TRBV6-1 with TRBJ2-1; perhaps TRBD2 as D (6 bases). Trimming removed 5 bases from V and 6 bases from J, with 20 bases in between. CDR1 is MNHNS and CDR2 is SASEGT in the germline V gene. CDR3 length: 16 amino acids.

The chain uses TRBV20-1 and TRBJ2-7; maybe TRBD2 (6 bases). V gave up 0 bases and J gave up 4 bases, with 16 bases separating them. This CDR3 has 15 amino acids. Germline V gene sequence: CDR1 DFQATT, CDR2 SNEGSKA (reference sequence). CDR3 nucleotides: TGCAGTGCTAGAGATTGGGGAGGTCCCCAATACGAGCAGTACTTC. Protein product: CSARDWGGPQYEQYF.

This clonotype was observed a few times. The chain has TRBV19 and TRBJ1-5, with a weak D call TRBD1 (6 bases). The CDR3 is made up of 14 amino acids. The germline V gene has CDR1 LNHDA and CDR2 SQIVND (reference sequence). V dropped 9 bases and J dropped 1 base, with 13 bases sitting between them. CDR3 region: CASRRGASNQPQHF. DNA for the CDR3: TGTGCCAGCCGTCGGGGGGCAAGCAATCAGCCCCAGCATTTT.

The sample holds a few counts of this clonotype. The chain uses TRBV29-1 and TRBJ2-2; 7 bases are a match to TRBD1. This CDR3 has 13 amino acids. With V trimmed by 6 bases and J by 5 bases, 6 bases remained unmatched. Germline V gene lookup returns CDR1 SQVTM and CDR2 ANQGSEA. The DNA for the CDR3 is TGCAGCGTGACAGGGTCCCTAACCGGGGAGCTGTTTTTT. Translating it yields CSVTGSLTGELFF.

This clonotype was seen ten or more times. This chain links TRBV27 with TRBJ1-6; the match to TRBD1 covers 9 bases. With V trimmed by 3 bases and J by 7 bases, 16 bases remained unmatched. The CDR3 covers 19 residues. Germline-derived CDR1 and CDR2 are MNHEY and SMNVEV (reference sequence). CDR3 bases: TGTGCCAGCAGTTTGAGTTTCCCCCTACGGACAGGGGCAAATTCACCCCTCCACTTT. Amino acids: CASSLSFPLRTGANSPLHF.

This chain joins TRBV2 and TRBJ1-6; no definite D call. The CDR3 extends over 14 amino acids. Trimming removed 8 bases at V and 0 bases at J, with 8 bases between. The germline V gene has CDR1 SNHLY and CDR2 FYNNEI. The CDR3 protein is CASGESSYNSPLHF. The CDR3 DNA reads TGTGCCAGCGGAGAGAGCTCCTATAATTCACCCCTCCACTTT. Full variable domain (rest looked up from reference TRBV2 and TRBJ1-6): EPEVTQTPSHQVTQMGQEVILRCVPISNHLYFYWYRQILGQKVEFLVSFYNNEISEKSEIFDDQFSVERPDGSNFTLKIRSTKLEDSAMYFCASGESSYNSPLHFGNGTRLTVT.

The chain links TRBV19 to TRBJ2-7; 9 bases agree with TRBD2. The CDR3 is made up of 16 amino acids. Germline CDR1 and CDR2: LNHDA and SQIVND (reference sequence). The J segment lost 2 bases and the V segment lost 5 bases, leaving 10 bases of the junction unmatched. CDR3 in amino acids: CASSLRTSVTPYEQYF. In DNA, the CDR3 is TGTGCCAGTAGTCTCCGGACTAGCGTGACACCCTACGAGCAGTACTTC.

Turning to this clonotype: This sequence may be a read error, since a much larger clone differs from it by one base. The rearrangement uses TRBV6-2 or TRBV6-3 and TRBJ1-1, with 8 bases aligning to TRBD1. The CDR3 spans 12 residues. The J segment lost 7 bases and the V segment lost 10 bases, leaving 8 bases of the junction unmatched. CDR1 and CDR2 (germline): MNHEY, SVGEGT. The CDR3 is CAIRGQGLEAFF. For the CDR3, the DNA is TGTGCCATCAGAGGACAGGGTCTTGAAGCTTTCTTT.

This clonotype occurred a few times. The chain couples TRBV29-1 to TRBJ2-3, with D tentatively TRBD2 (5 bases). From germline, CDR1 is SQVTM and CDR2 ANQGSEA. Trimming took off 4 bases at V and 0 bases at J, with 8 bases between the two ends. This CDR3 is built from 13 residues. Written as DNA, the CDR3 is TGCAGCGTTGCGGGATATAGCACAGATACGCAGTATTTT. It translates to CSVAGYSTDTQYF.

The CDR3 nucleotides are TGCAGTGCTAGAGGGGGGGACGGACAAGAGACCCAGTACTTC. It encodes CSARGGDGQETQYF. This chain uses TRBV20-1 with TRBJ2-5; a possible D gene is TRBD2 (6 bases). Germline V lookup: CDR1 DFQATT, CDR2 SNEGSKA (reference sequence). The CDR3 extends over 14 amino acids. The V end lost 1 base, the J end lost 2 bases, and 11 bases lay between the germline ends.

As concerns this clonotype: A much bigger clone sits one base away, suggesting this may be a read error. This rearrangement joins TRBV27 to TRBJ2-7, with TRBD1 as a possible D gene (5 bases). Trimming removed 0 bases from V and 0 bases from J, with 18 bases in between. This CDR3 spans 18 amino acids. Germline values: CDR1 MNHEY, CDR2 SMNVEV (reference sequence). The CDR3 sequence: CASSLSPGDSLSSYEQYF. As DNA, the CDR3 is TGTGCCAGCAGTTTATCCCCTGGCGACAGCCTTAGCTCCTACGAGCAGTACTTC.

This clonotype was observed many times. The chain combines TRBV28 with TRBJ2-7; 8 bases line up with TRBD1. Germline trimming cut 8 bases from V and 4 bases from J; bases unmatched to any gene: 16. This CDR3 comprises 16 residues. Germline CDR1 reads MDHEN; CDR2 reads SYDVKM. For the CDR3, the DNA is TGTGCCAGCCTAGAGGTTGGCGGCAGGGGGCCGTACGAGCAGTACTTC. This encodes CASLEVGGRGPYEQYF.

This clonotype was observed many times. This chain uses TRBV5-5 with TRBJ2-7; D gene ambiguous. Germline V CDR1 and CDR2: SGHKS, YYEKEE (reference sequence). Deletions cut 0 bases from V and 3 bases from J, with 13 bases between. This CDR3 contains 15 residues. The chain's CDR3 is CASSLANLGYYEQYF. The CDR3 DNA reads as TGTGCCAGCAGCTTGGCCAATTTGGGGTACTACGAGCAGTACTTC.

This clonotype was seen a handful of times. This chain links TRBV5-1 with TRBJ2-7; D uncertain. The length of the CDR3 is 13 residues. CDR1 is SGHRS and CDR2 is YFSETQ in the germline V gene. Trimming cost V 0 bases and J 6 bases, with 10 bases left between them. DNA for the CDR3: TGCGCCAGCAGCTTGGGTTCGGCCTTCGAGCAGTACTTC. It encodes CASSLGSAFEQYF.

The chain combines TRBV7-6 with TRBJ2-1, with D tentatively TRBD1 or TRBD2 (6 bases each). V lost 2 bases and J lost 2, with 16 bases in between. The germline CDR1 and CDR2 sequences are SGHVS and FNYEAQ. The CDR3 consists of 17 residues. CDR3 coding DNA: TGTGCCAGCAGCTTATTCGTAGGGGGGAGTCCCTACAATGAGCAGTTCTTC. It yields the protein CASSLFVGGSPYNEQFF.